The 31 T cell receptor beta chains in this list originate from one sample, sequenced in a study of OX40 agonist ivuxolimab in advanced cancers. Data came from immunoSEQ multiplex PCR; TCRdb stores just in-frame clones and leaves some out. The data hold approximately 96,000 clones, with less than 95% observed a single time. The sequenced sample was CD4+ or CD8+ T cells sorted from blood, obtained in a trial of the OX40 agonist ivuxolimab. All receptors derive from an adult with an advanced solid tumor such as melanoma, head and neck, liver or kidney cancer.

The chain combines TRBV2 with TRBJ2-3; tentatively, D is TRBD1 or TRBD2 (5 bases each). This CDR3 spans 13 amino acids. V was pared by 8 bases and J by 2 bases, with 11 bases between. From germline, CDR1 is SNHLY and CDR2 FYNNEI. In DNA, the CDR3 is TGTGCCAGCTCGACCGGGACCACAGATACGCAGTATTTT. Its protein is CASSTGTTDTQYF.

The table lists this clone with a few counts. J is TRBJ2-1 and V is TRBV6-1; 9 bases are shared with TRBD2. Unmatched junction bases numbered 5, after V lost 4 bases and J lost 4 bases. This CDR3 contains 15 residues. Per the germline V gene, CDR1 is MNHNS and CDR2 is SASEGT. This CDR3 reads CASSVVSGSYNEQFF. The CDR3 nucleotides read TGTGCCAGCAGTGTTGTTAGCGGGAGTTACAATGAGCAGTTCTTC.

The rearrangement uses TRBV10-3 and TRBJ2-1; 8 bases map to TRBD2. The CDR3 has 16 amino acids. V lost 4 bases and J lost 4; bases outside the gene matches: 9. Germline V CDR1 and CDR2: ENHRY, SYGVKD. The CDR3 region has the DNA TGTGCCATCAGTGGCCCCCCGGGAGGGTCGTACAATGAGCAGTTCTTC. It encodes CAISGPPGGSYNEQFF.

This clone has just a few counts. The chain uses TRBV7-8 and TRBJ1-5; possibly TRBD1 for D (6 bases). V was cut by 4 bases and J by 0 bases, with 13 bases left in between. This CDR3 is built from 16 residues. Germline V CDR1 and CDR2: SGHVS, FQNEAQ. The CDR3 spells CASSSGTPNSNQPQHF. CDR3 bases: TGTGCCAGCAGCTCCGGGACACCAAATAGCAATCAGCCCCAGCATTTT.

The J gene is TRBJ2-3, the V gene TRBV5-8, with a tentative D call TRBD2 (7 bases). CDR3 length: 15 residues. In germline, CDR1 is SGHTS, CDR2 YDEGEE. The V gene lost 3 bases and the J gene lost 4 bases, with 15 bases spanning the gap. CDR3: CASSWGGGSPDTQYF. The DNA for the CDR3 is TGTGCCAGCAGCTGGGGGGGCGGGAGCCCAGATACGCAGTATTTT. Using reference TRBV5-8 and TRBJ2-3 for the parts outside the CDR3, the full variable domain is EAGVTQSPTHLIKTRGQQATLRCSPISGHTSVYWYQQALGLGLQFLLWYDEGEERNRGNFPPRFSGRQFPNYSSELNVNALELEDSALYLCASSWGGGSPDTQYFGPGTRLTVL.

The chain couples TRBV4-3 to TRBJ1-1, with 7 nucleotides matching TRBD1. Germline V gene sequence: CDR1 LGHNA, CDR2 YSLEER. V was clipped by 1 base and J by 3 bases; unmatched bases: 5. This CDR3 spans 15 amino acids. The CDR3 loop is CASSQGQGPDTEAFF. CDR3 in DNA: TGCGCCAGCAGCCAAGGACAGGGACCTGACACTGAAGCTTTCTTT.

The chain combines TRBV4-2 with TRBJ1-2; weak D call: TRBD1 (5 bases). The CDR3 is 15 amino acids. V was shortened by 2 bases and J by 7 bases, with 17 bases between the two germline ends. Germline CDR1 reads LGHNA; CDR2 reads YNFKEQ. The CDR3 reads CASSQQSLEQAGYTF. For the CDR3, the DNA is TGTGCCAGCAGCCAACAATCCCTCGAACAGGCTGGCTACACCTTC.

This sequence joins TRBV9 and TRBJ2-4, with 8 bases lining up with TRBD1. CDR1 is SGDLS and CDR2 is YYNGEE in the germline V gene. V shed 3 bases and J 3 bases; nucleotides not matched to a gene: 5. CDR3 length: 15 residues. The CDR3 loop is CASSALQGDKNIQYF. CDR3 sequence (DNA): TGTGCCAGCAGCGCTTTACAGGGGGACAAAAACATTCAGTACTTC. Full variable domain (outside the CDR3, taken from reference TRBV9 and TRBJ2-4): DSGVTQTPKHLITATGQRVTLRCSPRSGDLSVYWYQQSLDQGLQFLIQYYNGEERAKGNILERFSAQQFPDLHSELNLSSLELGDSALYFCASSALQGDKNIQYFGAGTRLSVL.

The CDR3 loop is CASSLGDRAEETQYF. The CDR3 DNA is TGTGCCAGCAGCTTAGGAGACAGGGCCGAAGAGACCCAGTACTTC. The chain uses TRBV11-1 and TRBJ2-5; 7 bases fit TRBD1. This CDR3 is built from 15 residues. The germline CDR1 and CDR2 sequences are SGHAT and FQDESV (reference sequence). Germline trimming cut 1 base from V and 3 bases from J; bases unmatched to any gene: 5.

The chain combines TRBV19 with TRBJ1-1, with unresolved D. V was pared by 5 bases and J by 2 bases, with 9 bases between. The germline V gene has CDR1 LNHDA and CDR2 SQIVND (reference sequence). The CDR3 covers 13 residues. The CDR3 DNA reads as TGTGCCAGTAGTTCATCCGGAAACACTGAAGCTTTCTTT. It encodes CASSSSGNTEAFF.

The chain joins TRBV29-1 to TRBJ2-3; TRBD2 matches 8 bases. Germline CDR1 SQVTM, CDR2 ANQGSEA. V trimming: 4 bases; J trimming: 7 bases; junction bases outside the gene matches: 4. This CDR3 region has 12 residues. The CDR3 region has the DNA TGCAGCGTTGGGCTAGCGGGCCATACGCAGTATTTT. Amino acids: CSVGLAGHTQYF.

The chain combines TRBV28 with TRBJ2-5; the match to TRBD2 covers 12 bases. Looked up from germline, CDR1 is MDHEN and CDR2 is SYDVKM. CDR3 length: 16 residues. V shed 4 bases, J shed 5 bases, and the junction held 8 bases outside the gene matches. The CDR3 bases are TGTGCCAGCAGTTCACTAGCGGGAGGCGGGGGGGAGACCCAGTACTTC. Translating it yields CASSSLAGGGGETQYF.

This clone was recorded a few times. The gene calls are TRBV7-2 and TRBJ1-3, with TRBD1 matching over 10 bases. The CDR3 consists of 16 residues. J gave up 1 base and V 0 bases, and 0 bases lay outside the gene matches. CDR1 is SGHTA, CDR2 FQGNSA, per germline. The CDR3 DNA reads as TGTGCCAGCAGCTTAGCGGGACAGGGGTCTGGAAACACCATATATTTT. It specifies CASSLAGQGSGNTIYF.

This chain joins TRBV30 and TRBJ1-2; 12 positions agree with TRBD1. Looked up from germline, CDR1 is GTSNPN and CDR2 is SVGIG (reference sequence). J was trimmed by 2 bases and V by 2 bases; bases with no gene match: 12. The CDR3 totals 18 residues. The CDR3 region has the DNA TGTGCCTGGAGTAAACCGGGACAGGGGGCTGGCTCGAACTATGGCTACACCTTC. It yields the protein CAWSKPGQGAGSNYGYTF.

This clone was picked up a small number of times. This chain links TRBV14 with TRBJ1-2; no clear D gene. Trimming cost V 1 base and J 7 bases, with 4 bases left between them. Germline-derived CDR1 and CDR2 are SGHDN and FVKESK. CDR3 length: 11 amino acids. The CDR3 coding sequence is TGTGCCAGCAGCCAAGTCGGTGGCTACACCTTC. It codes for CASSQVGGYTF.

This clone was recorded once. This sequence joins TRBV5-4 and TRBJ2-7, with 13 bases matching TRBD2. CDR3 length equals 17 residues. V was pared by 4 bases and J by 0 bases, with 7 bases of the junction left unmatched. CDR1 and CDR2 (germline): SGHNT, YYREEE (reference sequence). Here the CDR3 reads CASSRGLAGVPSYEQYF. CDR3 coding DNA: TGTGCCAGCAGCCGAGGACTAGCGGGAGTCCCCTCCTACGAGCAGTACTTC.

CDR3 region: CASSYSMGLVVEQYF. The CDR3 DNA follows: TGTGCCAGCAGTTACTCGATGGGACTAGTCGTCGAGCAGTACTTC. This chain uses TRBV6-5 with TRBJ2-7, with 8 nucleotides matching TRBD2. This CDR3 contains 15 residues. Germline CDR1 and CDR2: MNHEY and SVGAGI. Trimming cost V 0 bases and J 6 bases; bases outside gene matches: 7.

The chain couples TRBV5-1 to TRBJ2-5; 7 nucleotides line up with TRBD1. This CDR3 is built from 17 residues. The germline gives CDR1 SGHRS, CDR2 YFSETQ. Germline trimming cut 0 bases from V and 2 bases from J; bases unmatched to any gene: 10. The CDR3 nucleotides read TGCGCCAGCAGCTTGGGCCCCCTCGGACAGGCGCAAGAGACCCAGTACTTC. The encoded protein is CASSLGPLGQAQETQYF.

V is TRBV6-5 and J is TRBJ1-2; TRBD1 aligns across 9 bases. Germline V CDR1 and CDR2: MNHEY, SVGAGI. This CDR3 is built from 15 residues. The junction had 7 bases not matched to a gene; V was cut back by 6 bases and J by 2 bases. CDR3 DNA sequence: TGTGCCAGCAGCCCTCGACAGGGGGGGAACTATGGCTACACCTTC. It is translated as CASSPRQGGNYGYTF.

This clone was seen a few times. The DNA for the CDR3 is TGTGCCAGCAGTGAAGCGTACAGCGGGAGTCAGCAGTTCTTC. Translating it yields CASSEAYSGSQQFF. The chain is built from TRBV2 and TRBJ2-1, with TRBD2 matching over 8 bases. The V segment lost 0 bases and the J segment 11 bases; nucleotides outside the gene matches: 6. Germline V gives CDR1 SNHLY, CDR2 FYNNEI. This CDR3 region has 14 residues.

Written as DNA, the CDR3 is TGTGCCAGCAGCTTGGGCCCAGGGGCCGCACGTGGAAACACCATATATTTT. This codes for CASSLGPGAARGNTIYF. The J gene is TRBJ1-3, the V gene TRBV5-6; maybe TRBD1 (6 bases). The CDR3 length is 17 residues. V lost 0 bases, J lost 3 bases, and 16 bases lay in between. Germline V gene sequence: CDR1 SGHDT, CDR2 YYEEEE.

V usage is TRBV29-1 and J usage is TRBJ1-1; D not certain. Germline V CDR1 and CDR2: SQVTM, ANQGSEA. Trimming shortened V by 2 bases and J by 1 base, and 11 bases separated the two germline ends. This CDR3 is built from 14 residues. The CDR3 spells CSVEFGRRNTEAFF. The CDR3 bases are TGCAGCGTTGAATTTGGGCGGAGGAACACTGAAGCTTTCTTT.

The rearrangement joins TRBV6-1 to TRBJ2-3; D unclear. From germline, CDR1 is MNHNS and CDR2 SASEGT. The V end was cut by 1 base, the J end by 5 bases, with 7 bases between. The CDR3 extends over 13 amino acids. The CDR3 region has the DNA TGTGCCAGCAGTGAAGGGTGGGGAGATACGCAGTATTTT. Its translation is CASSEGWGDTQYF.

The chain links TRBV7-2 to TRBJ1-2; TRBD1 matches at 10 bases. Per germline, CDR1 SGHTA and CDR2 FQGNSA. Trimming cost V 1 base and J 3 bases; bases outside gene matches: 8. This CDR3 comprises 17 residues. This chain's CDR3 is CASSLGLDRGSDYGYTF. The CDR3 DNA follows: TGTGCCAGCAGCTTAGGATTGGACAGGGGGTCGGACTATGGCTACACCTTC.

CDR3 nucleotides: TGTGCCAGCAGTTCACCGGTGAACACTGAAGCTTTCTTT. Its translation is CASSSPVNTEAFF. The chain combines TRBV28 with TRBJ1-1; D is uncertain. V dropped 4 bases and J dropped 0 bases, with 6 bases sitting between them. From germline, CDR1 is MDHEN and CDR2 SYDVKM. This CDR3 comprises 13 residues.

V and J are TRBV7-2 and TRBJ2-5; D perhaps matches TRBD2 (6 bases). The CDR3 covers 14 residues. Germline V gene sequence: CDR1 SGHTA, CDR2 FQGNSA. Trimming left V 0 bases short and J 4 bases short, with 9 bases between. The CDR3 region has the DNA TGTGCCAGCAGCTTAGCATACGGGAGAGAGACCCAGTACTTC. This codes for CASSLAYGRETQYF.

The rearrangement joins TRBV5-1 to TRBJ1-1; weak D call: TRBD1 (5 bases). The CDR3 runs 15 residues. V lost 5 bases, J lost 0 bases, and 14 bases lay in between. Germline CDR1 is SGHRS and CDR2 is YFSETQ. In DNA, the CDR3 is TGCGCCAGCAGTCTGTTCGGGGGGATGAACACTGAAGCTTTCTTT. Protein: CASSLFGGMNTEAFF.

The V call is TRBV30, the J call TRBJ1-5, with a tentative D call TRBD1 (5 bases). V lost 4 bases, J lost 3 bases, and 13 bases lay in between. The CDR3 has 14 residues. Germline V gene lookup returns CDR1 GTSNPN and CDR2 SVGIG (reference sequence). The CDR3, as DNA: TGTGCCTGGAATAAGGGGTCGTACAATCAGCCCCAGCATTTT. It yields the protein CAWNKGSYNQPQHF.

This chain connects TRBV30 to TRBJ1-2; possibly TRBD1 for D (5 bases). From germline, CDR1 is GTSNPN and CDR2 SVGIG (reference sequence). The CDR3 has 10 amino acids. The V end was cut by 8 bases, the J end by 11 bases, with 15 bases between. CDR3 nucleotide sequence: TGTGCCCTAGTAGGGGATTGGTACACCTTC. Amino acid sequence: CALVGDWYTF.

The genes are TRBV7-2 and TRBJ1-1; D is unclear. The germline V gene has CDR1 SGHTA and CDR2 FQGNSA. V was shortened by 5 bases and J by 7 bases, with 20 bases between the two germline ends. CDR3 length: 15 amino acids. The CDR3 DNA sequence: TGTGCCAGCAGCCTCAATCCGAGGGCTATGGGTGAAGCTTTCTTT. This codes for CASSLNPRAMGEAFF.

The chain is built from TRBV4-3 and TRBJ2-2, with D tentatively TRBD1 (6 bases). Trimming left V 1 base short and J 4 bases short, with 13 bases between. Germline CDR1 and CDR2: LGHNA and YSLEER. The length of the CDR3 is 16 residues. This CDR3 is CASSQVWGQGTGELFF. Written as DNA, the CDR3 is TGCGCCAGCAGCCAAGTCTGGGGGCAGGGCACCGGGGAGCTGTTTTTT.